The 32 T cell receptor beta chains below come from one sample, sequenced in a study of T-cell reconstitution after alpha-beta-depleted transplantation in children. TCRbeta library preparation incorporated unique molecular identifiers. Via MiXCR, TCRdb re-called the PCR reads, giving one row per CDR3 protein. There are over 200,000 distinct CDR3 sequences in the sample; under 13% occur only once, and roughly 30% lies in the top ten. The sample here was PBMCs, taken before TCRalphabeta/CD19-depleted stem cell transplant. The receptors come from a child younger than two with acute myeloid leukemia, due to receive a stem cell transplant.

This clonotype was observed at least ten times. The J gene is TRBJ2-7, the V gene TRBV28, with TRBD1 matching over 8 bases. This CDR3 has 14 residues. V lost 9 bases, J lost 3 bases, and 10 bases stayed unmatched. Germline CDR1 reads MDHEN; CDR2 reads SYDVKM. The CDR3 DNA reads TGTGCCAGTTCCGGACAGGGACCAAGCTACGAGCAGTACTTC. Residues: CASSGQGPSYEQYF.

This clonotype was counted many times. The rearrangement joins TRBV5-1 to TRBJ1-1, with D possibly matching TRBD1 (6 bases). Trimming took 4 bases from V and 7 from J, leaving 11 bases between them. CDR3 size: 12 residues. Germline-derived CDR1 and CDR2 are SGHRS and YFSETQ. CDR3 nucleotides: TGCGCCAGCAGCCCGGACAGCGATGAAGCTTTCTTT. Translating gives CASSPDSDEAFF.

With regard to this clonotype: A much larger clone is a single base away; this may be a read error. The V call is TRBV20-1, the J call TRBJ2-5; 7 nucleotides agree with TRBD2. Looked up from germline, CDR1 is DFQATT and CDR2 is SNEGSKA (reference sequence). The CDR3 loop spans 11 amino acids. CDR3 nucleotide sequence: TGCAGTGCGACTAGCCAAGAGACCCAGCACTTC. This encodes CSATSQETQHF.

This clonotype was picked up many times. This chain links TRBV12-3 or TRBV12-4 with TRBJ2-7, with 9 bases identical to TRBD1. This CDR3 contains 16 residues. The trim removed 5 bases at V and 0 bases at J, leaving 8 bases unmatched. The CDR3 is CASSIGTGMSSYEQYF. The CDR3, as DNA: TGTGCCAGCAGTATCGGGACAGGGATGAGCTCCTACGAGCAGTACTTC.

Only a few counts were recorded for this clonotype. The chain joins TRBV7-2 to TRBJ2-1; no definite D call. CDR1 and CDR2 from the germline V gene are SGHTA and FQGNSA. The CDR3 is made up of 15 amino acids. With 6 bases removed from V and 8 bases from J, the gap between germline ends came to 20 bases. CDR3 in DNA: TGTGCCAGCAGATCAAACCGGGTGGCTTTCGATGAGCAGTTCTTC. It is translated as CASRSNRVAFDEQFF. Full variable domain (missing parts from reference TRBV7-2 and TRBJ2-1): GAGVSQSPSNKVTEKGKDVELRCDPISGHTALYWYRQSLGQGLEFLIYFQGNSAPDKSGLPSDRFSAERTGGSVSTLTIQRTQQEDSAVYLCASRSNRVAFDEQFFGPGTRLTVL.

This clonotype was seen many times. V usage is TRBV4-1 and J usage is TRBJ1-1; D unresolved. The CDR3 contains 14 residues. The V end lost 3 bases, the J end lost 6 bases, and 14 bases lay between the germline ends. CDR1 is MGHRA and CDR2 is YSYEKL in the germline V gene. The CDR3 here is CASSQESLGPEAFF. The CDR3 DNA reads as TGCGCCAGCAGCCAGGAGTCTCTAGGCCCTGAAGCTTTCTTT.

DNA for the CDR3: TGTGCCAGCAGCGTCCGAGGGGCCCTCCACTTT. Encoded protein: CASSVRGALHF. This chain links TRBV12-3 or TRBV12-4 with TRBJ1-6, with a weak D call TRBD1 (5 bases). The V end was cut by 6 bases, the J end by 14 bases, with 11 bases between. This CDR3 region has 11 residues.

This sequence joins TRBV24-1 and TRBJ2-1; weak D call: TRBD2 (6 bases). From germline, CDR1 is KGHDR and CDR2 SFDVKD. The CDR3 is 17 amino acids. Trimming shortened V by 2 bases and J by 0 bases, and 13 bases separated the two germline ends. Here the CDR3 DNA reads TGTGCCACCAGTGATTCCCTAGCGCCCAGCTCCTACAATGAGCAGTTCTTC. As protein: CATSDSLAPSSYNEQFF.

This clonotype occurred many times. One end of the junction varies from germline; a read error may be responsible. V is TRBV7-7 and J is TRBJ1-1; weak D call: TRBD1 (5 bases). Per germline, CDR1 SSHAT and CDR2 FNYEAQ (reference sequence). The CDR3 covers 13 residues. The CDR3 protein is CASSWGPGTEAFF. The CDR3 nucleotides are TGTGCTAGCAGTTGGGGCCCCGGGACTGAAGCTTTCTTT.

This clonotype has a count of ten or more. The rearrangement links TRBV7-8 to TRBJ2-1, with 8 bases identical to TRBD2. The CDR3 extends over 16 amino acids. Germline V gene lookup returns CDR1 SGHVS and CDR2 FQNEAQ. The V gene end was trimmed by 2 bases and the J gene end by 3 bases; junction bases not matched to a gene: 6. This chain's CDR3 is CASSLIAGLIYNEQFF. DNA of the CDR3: TGTGCCAGCAGCTTAATAGCGGGACTGATCTACAATGAGCAGTTCTTC. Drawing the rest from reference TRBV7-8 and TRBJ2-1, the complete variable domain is GAGVSQSPRYKVAKRGQDVALRCDPISGHVSLFWYQQALGQGPEFLTYFQNEAQLDKSGLPSDRFFAERPEGSVSTLKIQRTQQEDSAVYLCASSLIAGLIYNEQFFGPGTRLTVL.

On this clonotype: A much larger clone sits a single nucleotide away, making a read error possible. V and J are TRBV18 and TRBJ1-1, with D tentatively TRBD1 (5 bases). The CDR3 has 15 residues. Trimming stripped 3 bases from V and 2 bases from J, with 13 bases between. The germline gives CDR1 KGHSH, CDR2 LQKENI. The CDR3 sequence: CASSPTQGINTEAFF. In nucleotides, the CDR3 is TGTGCCAGCTCACCCACCCAGGGAATAAACACTGAAGCTTTCTTT.

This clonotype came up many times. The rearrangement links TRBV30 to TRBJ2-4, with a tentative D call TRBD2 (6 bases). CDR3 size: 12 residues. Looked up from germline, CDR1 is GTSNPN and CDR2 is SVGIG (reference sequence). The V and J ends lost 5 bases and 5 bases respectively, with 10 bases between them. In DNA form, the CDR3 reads TGTGCCTGGCGGGAGTCAGAAAACATTCAGTACTTC. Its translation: CAWRESENIQYF.

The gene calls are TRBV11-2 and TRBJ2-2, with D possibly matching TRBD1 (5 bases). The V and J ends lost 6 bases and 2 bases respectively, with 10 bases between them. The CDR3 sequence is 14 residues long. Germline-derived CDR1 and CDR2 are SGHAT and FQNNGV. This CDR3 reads CASRGVANTGELFF. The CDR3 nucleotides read TGTGCCAGCAGAGGGGTGGCCAACACCGGGGAGCTGTTTTTT.

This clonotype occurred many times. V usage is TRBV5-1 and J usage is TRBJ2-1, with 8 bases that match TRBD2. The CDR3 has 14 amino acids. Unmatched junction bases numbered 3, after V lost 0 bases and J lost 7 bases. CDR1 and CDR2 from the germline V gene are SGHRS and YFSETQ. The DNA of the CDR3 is TGCGCCAGCAGCTTGGGAGCGGGAGAAAATGAGCAGTTCTTC. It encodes CASSLGAGENEQFF. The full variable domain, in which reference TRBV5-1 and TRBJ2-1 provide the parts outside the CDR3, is KAGVTQTPRYLIKTRGQQVTLSCSPISGHRSVSWYQQTPGQGLQFLFEYFSETQRNKGNFPGRFSGRQFSNSRSEMNVSTLELGDSALYLCASSLGAGENEQFFGPGTRLTVL.

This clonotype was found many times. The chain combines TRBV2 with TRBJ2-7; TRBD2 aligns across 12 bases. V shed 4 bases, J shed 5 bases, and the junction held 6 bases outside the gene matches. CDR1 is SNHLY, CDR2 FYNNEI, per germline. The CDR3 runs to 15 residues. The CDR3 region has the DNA TGTGCCAGCAGTGGACTAGCGGGAGCCCTCAACGAGCAGTACTTC. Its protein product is CASSGLAGALNEQYF.

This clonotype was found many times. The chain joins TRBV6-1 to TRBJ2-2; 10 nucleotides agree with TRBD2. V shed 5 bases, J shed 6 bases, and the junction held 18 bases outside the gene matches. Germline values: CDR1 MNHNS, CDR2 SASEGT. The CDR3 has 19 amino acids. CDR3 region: CASSNAAPGLAGVPGELFF. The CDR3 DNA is TGTGCCAGCAGTAACGCTGCCCCGGGGCTAGCGGGAGTTCCCGGGGAGCTGTTTTTT.

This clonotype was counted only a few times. The CDR3: CSAPRPAGNEQFF. In DNA, the CDR3 is TGCAGTGCCCCGCGCCCAGCCGGGAATGAGCAGTTCTTC. The chain uses TRBV20-1 and TRBJ2-1; D not resolved. Looked up from germline, CDR1 is DFQATT and CDR2 is SNEGSKA (reference sequence). The CDR3 spans 13 residues. The V and J ends lost 6 bases and 7 bases respectively, with 16 bases between them.

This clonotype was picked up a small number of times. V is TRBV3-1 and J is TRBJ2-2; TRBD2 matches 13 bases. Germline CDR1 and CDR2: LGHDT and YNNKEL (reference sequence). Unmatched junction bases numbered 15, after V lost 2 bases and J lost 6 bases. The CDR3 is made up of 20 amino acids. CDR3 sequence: CASSQNLELAGGPGSGELFF. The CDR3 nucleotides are TGTGCCAGCAGCCAAAACCTTGAACTAGCGGGGGGGCCGGGATCCGGGGAGCTGTTTTTT.

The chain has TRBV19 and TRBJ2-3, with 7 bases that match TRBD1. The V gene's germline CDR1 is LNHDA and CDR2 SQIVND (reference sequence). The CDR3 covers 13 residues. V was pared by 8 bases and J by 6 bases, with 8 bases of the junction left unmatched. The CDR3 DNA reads TGTGCCAGTCGGAACAGGGGTGGGGATACGCAGTATTTT. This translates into CASRNRGGDTQYF. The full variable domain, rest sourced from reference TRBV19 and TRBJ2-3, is DGGITQSPKYLFRKEGQNVTLSCEQNLNHDAMYWYRQDPGQGLRLIYYSQIVNDFQKGDIAEGYSVSREKKESFPLTVTSAQKNPTAFYLCASRNRGGDTQYFGPGTRLTVL.

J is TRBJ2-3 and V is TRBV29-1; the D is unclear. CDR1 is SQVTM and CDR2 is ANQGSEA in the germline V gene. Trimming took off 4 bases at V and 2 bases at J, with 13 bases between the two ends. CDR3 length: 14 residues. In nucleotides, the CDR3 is TGCAGCGTTGGTGGGCAGTCTATCACAGATACGCAGTATTTT. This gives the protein CSVGGQSITDTQYF.

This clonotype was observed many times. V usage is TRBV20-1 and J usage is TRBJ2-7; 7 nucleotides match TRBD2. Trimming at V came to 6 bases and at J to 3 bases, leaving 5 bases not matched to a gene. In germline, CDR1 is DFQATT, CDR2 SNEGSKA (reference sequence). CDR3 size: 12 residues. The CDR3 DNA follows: TGCAGTGCCCAGCGGGAATACTACGAGCAGTACTTC. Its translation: CSAQREYYEQYF.

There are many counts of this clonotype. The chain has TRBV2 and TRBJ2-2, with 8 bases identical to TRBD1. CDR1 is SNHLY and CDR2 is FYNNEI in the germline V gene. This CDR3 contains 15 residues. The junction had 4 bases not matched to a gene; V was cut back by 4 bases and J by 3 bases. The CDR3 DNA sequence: TGTGCCAGCAGTGGGGGGACAGGCTACACCGGGGAGCTGTTTTTT. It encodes CASSGGTGYTGELFF.

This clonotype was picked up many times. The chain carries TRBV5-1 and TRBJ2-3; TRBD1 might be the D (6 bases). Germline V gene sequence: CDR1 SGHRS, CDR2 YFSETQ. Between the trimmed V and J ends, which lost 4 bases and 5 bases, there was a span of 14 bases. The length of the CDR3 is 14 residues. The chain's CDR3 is CASSQSGQQDTQYF. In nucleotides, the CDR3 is TGCGCCAGCAGCCAGAGCGGACAGCAAGATACGCAGTATTTT.

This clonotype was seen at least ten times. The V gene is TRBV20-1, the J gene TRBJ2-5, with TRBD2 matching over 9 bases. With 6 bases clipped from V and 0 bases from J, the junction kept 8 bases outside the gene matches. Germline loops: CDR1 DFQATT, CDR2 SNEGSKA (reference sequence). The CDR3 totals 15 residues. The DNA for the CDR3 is TGCAGTGCCCCCGGGACTAGCAGGTACCAAGAGACCCAGTACTTC. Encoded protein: CSAPGTSRYQETQYF.

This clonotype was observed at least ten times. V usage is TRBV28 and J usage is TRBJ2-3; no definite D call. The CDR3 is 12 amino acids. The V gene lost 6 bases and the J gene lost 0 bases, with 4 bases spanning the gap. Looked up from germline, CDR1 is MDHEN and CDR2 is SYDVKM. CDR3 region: CASRDSTDTQYF. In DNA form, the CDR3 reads TGTGCCAGCAGGGACAGCACAGATACGCAGTATTTT.

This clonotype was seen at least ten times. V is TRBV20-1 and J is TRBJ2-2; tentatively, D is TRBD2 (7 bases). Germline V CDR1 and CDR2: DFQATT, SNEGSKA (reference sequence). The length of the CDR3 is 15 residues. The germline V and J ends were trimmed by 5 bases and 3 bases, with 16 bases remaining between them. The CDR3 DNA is TGCAGTGCTGGGGGGGGCGATCCCCACACCGGGGAGCTGTTTTTT. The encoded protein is CSAGGGDPHTGELFF.

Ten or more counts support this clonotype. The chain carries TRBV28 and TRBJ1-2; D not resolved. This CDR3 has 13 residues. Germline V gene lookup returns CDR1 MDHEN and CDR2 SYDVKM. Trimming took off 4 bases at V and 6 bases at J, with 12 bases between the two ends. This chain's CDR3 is CASSSGPTDGYTF. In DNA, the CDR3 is TGTGCCAGCAGTTCGGGCCCCACCGATGGCTACACCTTC.

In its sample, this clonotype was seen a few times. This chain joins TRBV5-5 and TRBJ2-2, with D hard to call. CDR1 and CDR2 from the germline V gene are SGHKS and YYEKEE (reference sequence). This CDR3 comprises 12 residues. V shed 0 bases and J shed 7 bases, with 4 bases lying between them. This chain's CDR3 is CASSLDRGELFF. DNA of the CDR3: TGTGCCAGCAGCTTGGATCGCGGGGAGCTGTTTTTT.

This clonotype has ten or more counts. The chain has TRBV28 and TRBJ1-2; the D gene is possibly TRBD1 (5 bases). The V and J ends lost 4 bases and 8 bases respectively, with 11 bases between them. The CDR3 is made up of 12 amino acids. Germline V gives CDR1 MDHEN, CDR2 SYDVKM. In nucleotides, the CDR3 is TGTGCCAGCAGTTCTGACGGGGACGGCTACACCTTC. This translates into CASSSDGDGYTF.

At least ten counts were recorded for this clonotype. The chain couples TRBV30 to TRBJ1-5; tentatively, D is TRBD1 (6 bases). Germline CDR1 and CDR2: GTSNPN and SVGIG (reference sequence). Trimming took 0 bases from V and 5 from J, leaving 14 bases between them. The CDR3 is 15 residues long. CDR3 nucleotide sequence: TGTGCCTGGAGTGTAAAGGGCTGGGGGCATCAGCCCCAGCATTTT. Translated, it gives CAWSVKGWGHQPQHF.

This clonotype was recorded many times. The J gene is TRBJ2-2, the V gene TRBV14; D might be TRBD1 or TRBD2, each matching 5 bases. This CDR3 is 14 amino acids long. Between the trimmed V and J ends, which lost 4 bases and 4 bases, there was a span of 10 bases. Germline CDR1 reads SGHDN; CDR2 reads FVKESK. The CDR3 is CASSPRAGTGELFF. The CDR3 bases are TGTGCCAGCAGCCCCAGGGCGGGCACCGGGGAGCTGTTTTTT.

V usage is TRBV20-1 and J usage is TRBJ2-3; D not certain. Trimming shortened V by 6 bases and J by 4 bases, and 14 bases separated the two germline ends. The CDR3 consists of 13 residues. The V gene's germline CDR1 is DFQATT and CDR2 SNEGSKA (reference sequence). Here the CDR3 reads CSAYGASADTQYF. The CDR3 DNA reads TGCAGTGCCTACGGAGCTTCCGCAGATACGCAGTATTTT.